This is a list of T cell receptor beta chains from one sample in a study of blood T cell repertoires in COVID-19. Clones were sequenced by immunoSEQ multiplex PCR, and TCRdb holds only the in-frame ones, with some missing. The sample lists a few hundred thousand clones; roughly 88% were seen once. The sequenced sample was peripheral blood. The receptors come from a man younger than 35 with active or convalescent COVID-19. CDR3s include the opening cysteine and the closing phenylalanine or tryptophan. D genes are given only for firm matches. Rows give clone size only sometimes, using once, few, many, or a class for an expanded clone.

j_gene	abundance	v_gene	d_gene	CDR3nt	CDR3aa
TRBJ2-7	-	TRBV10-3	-	TGTGCCATCAGTCGGCAGGACTCCTACGAGCAGTACTTC	CAISRQDSYEQYF
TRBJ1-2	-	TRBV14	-	TGTGCCAGCAGCCCCCGGCTTGGTGCGGGGGAGTATGGCTACACCTTC	CASSPRLGAGEYGYTF
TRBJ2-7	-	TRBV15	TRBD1	TGTGCCACCAGCAGTTTTACCGGGACAGGCCCCTACGAGCAGTACTTC	CATSSFTGTGPYEQYF
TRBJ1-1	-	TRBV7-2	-	TGTGCCAGCAGCTTCGCCTTTAGCACTGAAGCTTTCTTT	CASSFAFSTEAFF
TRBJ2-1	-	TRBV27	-	TGTGCCACTAGCCTTGGGTCCTACAATGAGCAGTTCTTC	CATSLGSYNEQFF
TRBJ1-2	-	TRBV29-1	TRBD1	TGCAGCGTTGATACAGGGGAAAGGGGCTATGGCTACACCTTC	CSVDTGERGYGYTF
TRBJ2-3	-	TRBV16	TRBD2	TGTGCCAGCAGCCCGCTAGCGGGGGGGAGCACAGATACGCAGTATTTT	CASSPLAGGSTDTQYF
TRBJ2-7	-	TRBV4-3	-	TGCGCCAGCAGCCAAGATCCGACAGGTGGGGCTGACGAGCAGTACTTC	CASSQDPTGGADEQYF
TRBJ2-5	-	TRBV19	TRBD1	TGTGCCAGTAGTCCGGGACAGGGGTTACAGACCCAGTACTTC	CASSPGQGLQTQYF
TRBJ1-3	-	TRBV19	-	TGTGCCAGTAGTAGGAGGGAGGCTGGAAACACCATATATTTT	CASSRREAGNTIYF
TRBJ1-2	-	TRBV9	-	TGTGCCAGCAGATCAACCAGGGGTGCTGGCTACACCTTC	CASRSTRGAGYTF
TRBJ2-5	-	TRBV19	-	TGTGCCAGTAGTATTTCTAGGTCTCCAGAGACCCAGTACTTC	CASSISRSPETQYF
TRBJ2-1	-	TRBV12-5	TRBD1	TGTGCTAGTGGTTTCCCGACAGGGGCGGCCTACAATGAGCAGTTCTTC	CASGFPTGAAYNEQFF
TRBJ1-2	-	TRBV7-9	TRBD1	TGTGCCAGCAGCTCCACAGGGGTTAACTATGGCTACACCTTC	CASSSTGVNYGYTF
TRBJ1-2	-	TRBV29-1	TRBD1	TGCAGCGTTGACGGGACAGACTATGGCTACACCTTC	CSVDGTDYGYTF
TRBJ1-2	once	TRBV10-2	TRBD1	TGCGCCAGCAGTGACTTGACTCCGACAGGGTATAGCTACACCTTC	CASSDLTPTGYSYTF
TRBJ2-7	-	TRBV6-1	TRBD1	TGTGCCAGCAGTGAAGGACAGGGGTCCTACGAGCAGTACTTC	CASSEGQGSYEQYF
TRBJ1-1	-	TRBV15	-	TGTGCCACCAGCAGAAGAGGAAACACTGAAGCTTTCTTT	CATSRRGNTEAFF
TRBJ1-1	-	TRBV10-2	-	TGCGCCAGCAAGGAGGGCGTGAGGACTGAAGCTTTCTTT	CASKEGVRTEAFF
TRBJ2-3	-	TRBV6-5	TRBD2	TGTGCCAGCAGCCCGGGGGGGGCGTTCGGAGATACGCAGTATTTT	CASSPGGAFGDTQYF
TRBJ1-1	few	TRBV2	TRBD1	TGTGCCAGCAATGAAGGGACAGGGGCTGAAGCTTTCTTT	CASNEGTGAEAFF
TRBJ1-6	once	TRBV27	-	TGTGCCAGCAGTTTTGGCGGGTCTGGTTCACCCCTCCACTTT	CASSFGGSGSPLHF
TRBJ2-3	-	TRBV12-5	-	TGTGCTAGTGGTTCCCCGCTAGGAGATACGCAGTATTTT	CASGSPLGDTQYF
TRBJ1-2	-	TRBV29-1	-	TGCAGCGTTGAGAGTCAGGGCCAGGGCTACACCTTC	CSVESQGQGYTF
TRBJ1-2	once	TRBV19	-	TGTGCCAGTACGATAGGACTCATGGATGGCTACACCTTC	CASTIGLMDGYTF
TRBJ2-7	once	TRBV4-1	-	TGCGCCAGCAGCCAAATGGACAGTAAGAATCTCTACGAGCAGTACTTC	CASSQMDSKNLYEQYF
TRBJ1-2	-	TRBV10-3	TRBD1	TGTGCCATCAGGAAAAGACAGGGATCTTCTACCCTCAACTATGGCTACACCTTC	CAIRKRQGSSTLNYGYTF